A single sample is the source of the 8 T cell receptor beta chains below, sequenced in a study of technical replicates of blood from a handful of donors. The table came from immunoSEQ multiplex PCR; TCRdb's copy has only in-frame clones and leaves some out. This sample has around 100,000 clones, with over 85% found just once. The sequencing sample was made of T cells isolated from PBMCs. Receptor source: a human donor in good health.

This chain joins TRBV2 and TRBJ2-7; D not certain. CDR3 size: 14 residues. The germline V gene has CDR1 SNHLY and CDR2 FYNNEI. V shed 0 bases and J shed 0 bases, with 6 bases lying between them. The chain's CDR3 is CASSEAPFSYEQYF. The CDR3 nucleotides read TGTGCCAGCAGTGAAGCTCCATTCTCCTACGAGCAGTACTTC.

V usage is TRBV6-5 and J usage is TRBJ2-5, with D maybe TRBD1 (6 bases). Germline V gives CDR1 MNHEY, CDR2 SVGAGI. V was cut by 0 bases and J by 7 bases, with 12 bases left in between. The CDR3 consists of 14 residues. The CDR3 bases are TGTGCCAGCAGTTACTCGAGTGGGGGCGGGACCCAGTACTTC. Its protein product is CASSYSSGGGTQYF.

This sequence joins TRBV10-1 and TRBJ2-7; D unresolved. Germline V gene lookup returns CDR1 WNHNN and CDR2 SYGVQD (reference sequence). Trimming cost V 0 bases and J 5 bases, with 11 bases left between them. The CDR3 has 14 amino acids. This chain's CDR3 is CASSESGASDEQYF. In DNA, the CDR3 is TGCGCCAGCAGTGAGTCGGGCGCGTCTGACGAGCAGTACTTC.

This chain uses TRBV23-1 with TRBJ2-3, with 9 positions matching TRBD2. TRBV23-1 is an ORF, with its function uncertain. The V and J ends lost 4 bases and 1 base, in that order; junction bases with no gene match: 3. There are 15 residues in the CDR3. The CDR3 loop is CASSPLAGRTDTQYF. The CDR3 DNA follows: TGCGCCAGCAGTCCCCTAGCGGGGCGCACAGATACGCAGTATTTT.

The chain joins TRBV10-2 to TRBJ2-1; perhaps TRBD2 as D (5 bases). V gave up 0 bases and J gave up 3 bases, with 12 bases separating them. The germline V gene encodes CDR1 WSHSY and CDR2 SAAADI. CDR3 length equals 16 residues. CDR3 DNA sequence: TGCGCCAGCAGTGAGTCGATAGGACTTTTCTACAATGAGCAGTTCTTC. Amino acids: CASSESIGLFYNEQFF.

This rearrangement joins TRBV2 to TRBJ2-7; D possibly corresponds to TRBD1 (5 bases). In germline, CDR1 is SNHLY, CDR2 FYNNEI. Trimming cost V 4 bases and J 0 bases, with 7 bases left between them. The length of the CDR3 is 13 residues. CDR3: CASSGGHSYEQYF. Written as DNA, the CDR3 is TGTGCCAGCAGTGGGGGCCACTCCTACGAGCAGTACTTC.

This chain joins TRBV19 and TRBJ2-3, with 10 bases matching TRBD2. V lost 3 bases to trimming and J lost 0 bases; unmatched junction nucleotides: 9. The germline CDR1 and CDR2 sequences are LNHDA and SQIVND (reference sequence). This CDR3 has 18 residues. The CDR3 is CASSIRLLAGVSTDTQYF. CDR3 DNA: TGTGCCAGTAGTATTCGGCTTCTAGCGGGAGTGAGCACAGATACGCAGTATTTT.

The chain has TRBV4-3 and TRBJ1-3; D is unclear. V was clipped by 1 base and J by 4 bases, with 11 bases between them. Germline-derived CDR1 and CDR2 are LGHNA and YSLEER. The CDR3 contains 15 residues. The CDR3 loop reads CASSQGRLEGNTIYF. The CDR3 bases are TGCGCCAGCAGCCAAGGCCGTCTGGAGGGAAACACCATATATTTT.